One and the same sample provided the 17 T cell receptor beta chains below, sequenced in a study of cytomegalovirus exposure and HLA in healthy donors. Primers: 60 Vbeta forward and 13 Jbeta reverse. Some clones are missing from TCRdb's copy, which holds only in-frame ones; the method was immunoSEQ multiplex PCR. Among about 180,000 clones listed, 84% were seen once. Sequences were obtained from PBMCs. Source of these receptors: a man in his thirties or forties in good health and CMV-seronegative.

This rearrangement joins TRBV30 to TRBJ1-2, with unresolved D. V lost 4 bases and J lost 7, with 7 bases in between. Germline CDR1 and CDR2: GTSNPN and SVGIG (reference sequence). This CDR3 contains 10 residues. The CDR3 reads CAWISLGYTF. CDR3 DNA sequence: TGTGCCTGGATCTCCCTTGGCTACACCTTC.

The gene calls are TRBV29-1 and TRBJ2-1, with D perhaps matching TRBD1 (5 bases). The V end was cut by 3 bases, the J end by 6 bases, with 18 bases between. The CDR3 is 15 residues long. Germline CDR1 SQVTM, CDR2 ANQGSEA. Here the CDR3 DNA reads TGCAGCGTTGAGAGTTTCGCAGGGTTGGGCAATGAGCAGTTCTTC. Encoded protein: CSVESFAGLGNEQFF.

In DNA, the CDR3 is TGTGCCAGCAGCCCTTGGACAGTTGCAACTAATGAAAAACTGTTTTTT. It specifies CASSPWTVATNEKLFF. The chain recombines TRBV9 with TRBJ1-4; the D gene is possibly TRBD1 (6 bases). The CDR3 is made up of 16 amino acids. V was trimmed by 4 bases and J by 0 bases, leaving 13 bases between them. Germline loops: CDR1 SGDLS, CDR2 YYNGEE.

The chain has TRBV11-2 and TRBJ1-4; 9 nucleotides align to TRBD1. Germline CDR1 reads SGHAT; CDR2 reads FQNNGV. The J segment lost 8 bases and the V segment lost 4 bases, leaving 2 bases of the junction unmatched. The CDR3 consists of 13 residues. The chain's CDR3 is CASSWDRDEKLFF. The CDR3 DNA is TGTGCCAGCAGCTGGGACAGGGACGAAAAACTGTTTTTT.

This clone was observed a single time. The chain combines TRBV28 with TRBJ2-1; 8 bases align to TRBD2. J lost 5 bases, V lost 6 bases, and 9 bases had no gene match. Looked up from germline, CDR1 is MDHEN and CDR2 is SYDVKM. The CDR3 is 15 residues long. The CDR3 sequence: CASRSGGGPNNEQFF. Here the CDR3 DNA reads TGTGCCAGCAGGTCAGGCGGGGGGCCGAACAATGAGCAGTTCTTC. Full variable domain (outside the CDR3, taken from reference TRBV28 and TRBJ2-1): DVKVTQSSRYLVKRTGEKVFLECVQDMDHENMFWYRQDPGLGLRLIYFSYDVKMKEKGDIPEGYSVSREKKERFSLILESASTNQTSMYLCASRSGGGPNNEQFFGPGTRLTVL.

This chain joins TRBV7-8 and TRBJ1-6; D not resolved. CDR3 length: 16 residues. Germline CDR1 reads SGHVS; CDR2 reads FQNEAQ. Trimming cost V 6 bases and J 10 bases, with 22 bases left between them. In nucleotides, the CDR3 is TGTGCCAGCAGTCAGCCCGGGGTGAAGAACCGGTCACCCCTCCACTTT. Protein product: CASSQPGVKNRSPLHF.

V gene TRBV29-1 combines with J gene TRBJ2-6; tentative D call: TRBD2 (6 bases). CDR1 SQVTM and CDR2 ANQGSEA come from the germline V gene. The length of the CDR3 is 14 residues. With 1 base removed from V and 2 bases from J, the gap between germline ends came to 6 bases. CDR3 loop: CSVEGGAGANVLTF. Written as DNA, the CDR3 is TGCAGCGTTGAAGGGGGGGCTGGGGCCAACGTCCTGACTTTC.

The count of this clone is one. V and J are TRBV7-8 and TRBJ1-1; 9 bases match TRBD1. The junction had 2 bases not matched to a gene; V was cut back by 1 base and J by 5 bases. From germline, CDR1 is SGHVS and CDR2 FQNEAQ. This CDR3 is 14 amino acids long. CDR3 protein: CASSLDRGQTEAFF. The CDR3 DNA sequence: TGTGCCAGCAGCTTAGACAGGGGGCAGACTGAAGCTTTCTTT.

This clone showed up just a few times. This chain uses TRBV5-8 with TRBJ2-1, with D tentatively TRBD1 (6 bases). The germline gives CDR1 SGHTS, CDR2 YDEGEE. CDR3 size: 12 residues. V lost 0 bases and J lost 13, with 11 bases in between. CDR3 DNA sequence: TGTGCCAGCAGCTTGGAACTTGGGACACAGTTCTTC. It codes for CASSLELGTQFF.

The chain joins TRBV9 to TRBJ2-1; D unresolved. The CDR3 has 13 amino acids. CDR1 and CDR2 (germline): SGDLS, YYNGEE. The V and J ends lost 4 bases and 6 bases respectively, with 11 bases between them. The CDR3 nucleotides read TGTGCCAGCAGCCCCATTTACGGCAATGAGCAGTTCTTC. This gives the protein CASSPIYGNEQFF.

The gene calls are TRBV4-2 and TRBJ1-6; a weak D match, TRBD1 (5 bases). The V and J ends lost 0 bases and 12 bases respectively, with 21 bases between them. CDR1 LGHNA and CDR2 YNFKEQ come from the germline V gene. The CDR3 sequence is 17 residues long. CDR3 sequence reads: CASSQERGRGPSGPLHF. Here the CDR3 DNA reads TGTGCCAGCAGCCAAGAACGGGGACGAGGCCCTAGCGGACCCCTCCACTTT.

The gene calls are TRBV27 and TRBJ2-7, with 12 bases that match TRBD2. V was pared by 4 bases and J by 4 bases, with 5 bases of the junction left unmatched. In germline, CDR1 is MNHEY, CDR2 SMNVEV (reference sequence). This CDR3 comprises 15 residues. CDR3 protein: CASSSPGLAGYEQYF. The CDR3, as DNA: TGTGCCAGCAGTTCTCCGGGACTAGCGGGTTACGAGCAGTACTTC.

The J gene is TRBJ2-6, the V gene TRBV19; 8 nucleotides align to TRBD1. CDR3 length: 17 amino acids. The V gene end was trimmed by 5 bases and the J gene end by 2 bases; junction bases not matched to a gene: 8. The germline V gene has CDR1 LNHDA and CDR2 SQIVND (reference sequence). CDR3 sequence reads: CASSPRQGWAGANVLTF. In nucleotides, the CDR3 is TGTGCCAGTAGTCCTAGACAGGGGTGGGCTGGGGCCAACGTCCTGACTTTC.

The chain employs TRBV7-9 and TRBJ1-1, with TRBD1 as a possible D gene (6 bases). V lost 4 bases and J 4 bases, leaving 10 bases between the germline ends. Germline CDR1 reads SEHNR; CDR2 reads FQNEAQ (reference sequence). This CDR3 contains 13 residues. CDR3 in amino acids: CASSSQGFTEAFF. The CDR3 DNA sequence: TGTGCCAGCAGCTCACAGGGATTCACTGAAGCTTTCTTT.

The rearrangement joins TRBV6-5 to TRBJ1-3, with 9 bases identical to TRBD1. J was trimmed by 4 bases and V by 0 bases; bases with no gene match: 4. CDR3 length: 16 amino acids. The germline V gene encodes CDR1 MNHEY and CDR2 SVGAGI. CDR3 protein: CASSYSGTGNGNTIYF. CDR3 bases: TGTGCCAGCAGTTACTCCGGGACAGGGAACGGAAACACCATATATTTT.

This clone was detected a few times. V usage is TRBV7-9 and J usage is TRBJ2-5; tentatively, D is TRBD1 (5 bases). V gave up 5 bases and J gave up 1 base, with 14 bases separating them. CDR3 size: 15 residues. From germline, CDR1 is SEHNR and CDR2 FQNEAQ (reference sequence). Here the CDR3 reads CASSPRRGSQETQYF. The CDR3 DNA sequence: TGTGCCAGCAGCCCCAGAAGGGGTAGCCAAGAGACCCAGTACTTC.

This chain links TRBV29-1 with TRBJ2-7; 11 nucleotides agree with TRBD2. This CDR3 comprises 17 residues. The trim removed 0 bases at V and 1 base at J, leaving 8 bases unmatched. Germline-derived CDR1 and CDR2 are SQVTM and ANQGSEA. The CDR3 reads CSVEDGVGTSGSYEQYF. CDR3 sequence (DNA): TGCAGCGTTGAAGATGGGGTAGGGACTAGCGGTTCCTACGAGCAGTACTTC.